A single sample is the source of the 17 T cell receptor beta chains below, sequenced in a study of cytomegalovirus exposure and HLA in healthy donors. The PCR used 60 Vbeta and 13 Jbeta primers. Repertoires were generated with immunoSEQ multiplex PCR, while TCRdb's copy carries only in-frame clones and drops some. Among over 85,000 clones listed, roughly 8.2% were seen once. The material sequenced was PBMCs. These receptors all come from a man aged 45-65 years in good health and CMV-seronegative.

This clone has just a few counts. The chain has TRBV5-1 and TRBJ2-1; D uncertain. CDR3 length: 13 amino acids. CDR1 SGHRS and CDR2 YFSETQ come from the germline V gene. Trimming shortened V by 0 bases and J by 6 bases, and 7 bases separated the two germline ends. The chain's CDR3 is CASSLGRSNEQFF. In nucleotides, the CDR3 is TGCGCCAGCAGCTTGGGACGGAGCAATGAGCAGTTCTTC.

The V gene is TRBV11-2, the J gene TRBJ2-7, with D perhaps TRBD2 (5 bases). V was clipped by 5 bases and J by 1 base, with 21 bases between them. Per germline, CDR1 SGHAT and CDR2 FQNNGV. The CDR3 consists of 17 residues. The CDR3 here is CASSLSKLGSLSYEQYF. CDR3 bases: TGTGCCAGCAGCCTAAGCAAACTAGGATCGCTGTCCTACGAGCAGTACTTC.

This clone was recorded a few times. The sample has other DNA sequences that encode this CDR3 too. In nucleotides, the CDR3 is TGTGCCAGCAGTCCCGGGACAGGGTACGAGCAGTACTTC. The encoded protein is CASSPGTGYEQYF. The rearrangement joins TRBV7-9 to TRBJ2-7, with 9 nucleotides matching TRBD1. The V gene's germline CDR1 is SEHNR and CDR2 FQNEAQ (reference sequence). Trimming took 6 bases from V and 4 from J; bases not matched to a gene: 4. The CDR3 has 13 amino acids.

Only a few counts were recorded for this clone. V is TRBV9 and J is TRBJ2-7, with 7 bases matching TRBD2. Germline V lookup: CDR1 SGDLS, CDR2 YYNGEE. The CDR3 has 14 amino acids. V shed 3 bases, J shed 7 bases, and the junction held 10 bases outside the gene matches. The CDR3: CASSGRDYSREQYF. As DNA, the CDR3 is TGTGCCAGCAGCGGGAGGGACTATTCAAGAGAGCAGTACTTC. Combining the CDR3 with reference TRBV9 and TRBJ2-7 gives the whole variable domain DSGVTQTPKHLITATGQRVTLRCSPRSGDLSVYWYQQSLDQGLQFLIQYYNGEERAKGNILERFSAQQFPDLHSELNLSSLELGDSALYFCASSGRDYSREQYFGPGTRLTVT.

The rearrangement joins TRBV6-5 to TRBJ1-2, with 7 positions matching TRBD1. Germline V gene data show CDR1 as MNHEY and CDR2 as SVGAGI. The CDR3 has 14 amino acids. Trimming at V came to 10 bases and at J to 2 bases, leaving 10 bases not matched to a gene. The CDR3 loop reads CATNAGTENYGYTF. The CDR3 DNA sequence: TGTGCCACTAATGCCGGGACAGAGAACTATGGCTACACCTTC.

This clone was seen a few times. J is TRBJ2-5 and V is TRBV6-5; D is uncertain. Germline V lookup: CDR1 MNHEY, CDR2 SVGAGI. CDR3 length equals 15 residues. Trimming pared 0 bases from V and 4 bases from J, leaving 12 bases between. CDR3 region: CASSYSLFPRETQYF. CDR3 DNA sequence: TGTGCCAGCAGTTACTCACTATTCCCGCGAGAGACCCAGTACTTC.

Remarks on this clone: Since no conserved phenylalanine or tryptophan closes the CDR3, a read error is the likely cause. The chain joins TRBV9 to TRBJ1-1, with no clear D. The V gene's germline CDR1 is SGDLS and CDR2 YYNGEE. This CDR3 has 13 residues. The DNA of the CDR3 is TGTGCCAGCAGCGTAGTCCTGAAAACTGAAGCTTTCTTG. Its protein product is CASSVVLKTEAFL.

The genes are TRBV7-9 and TRBJ1-6, with 9 bases aligning to TRBD1. The CDR3 runs to 17 residues. Germline CDR1 and CDR2: SEHNR and FQNEAQ (reference sequence). V lost 1 base and J lost 9; bases outside the gene matches: 10. The CDR3 is CASSLGGQGTGSSPLHF. In DNA, the CDR3 is TGTGCCAGCAGCTTAGGCGGACAGGGGACGGGTAGTTCACCCCTCCACTTT. The whole variable domain, filled in from reference TRBV7-9 and TRBJ1-6, reads DTGVSQNPRHKITKRGQNVTFRCDPISEHNRLYWYRQTLGQGPEFLTYFQNEAQLEKSRLLSDRFSAERPKGSFSTLEIQRTEQGDSAMYLCASSLGGQGTGSSPLHFGNGTRLTVT.

The rearrangement joins TRBV15 to TRBJ1-2; no clear D. Trimming left V 0 bases short and J 0 bases short, with 5 bases between. Germline V gives CDR1 LNHNV, CDR2 YYDKDF (reference sequence). CDR3 length: 14 amino acids. Written as DNA, the CDR3 is TGTGCCACCAGCAGAGACATAGCTAACTATGGCTACACCTTC. Translating it yields CATSRDIANYGYTF.

This clone was seen a handful of times. A read error may produce the germline difference seen at one junction end. CDR3 region: CASGGTGGANSRF. CDR3 sequence (DNA): TGTGCCAGCGGGGGGACAGGGGGGGCGAATTCCCGGTTC. J is TRBJ1-2 and V is TRBV6-4, with 11 bases aligning to TRBD1. Germline assignment: CDR1 MRHNA and CDR2 SNTAGT. This CDR3 is built from 13 residues.

This clone was seen more than once but under ten times. The chain employs TRBV2 and TRBJ1-1, with TRBD1 matching over 8 bases. Germline values: CDR1 SNHLY, CDR2 FYNNEI. The CDR3 spans 14 residues. V was clipped by 5 bases and J by 6 bases; unmatched bases: 8. The CDR3 region is CASSRSGGSAEAFF. The CDR3, as DNA: TGTGCCAGCAGTCGATCAGGGGGCAGCGCTGAAGCTTTCTTT.

As DNA, the CDR3 is TGTGCCAGCAGCGAATCGGGTACCTACGAGCAGTACTTC. Translated, it gives CASSESGTYEQYF. The chain employs TRBV9 and TRBJ2-7, with D unresolved. Trimming left V 3 bases short and J 2 bases short, with 9 bases between. Germline V CDR1 and CDR2: SGDLS, YYNGEE. The CDR3 contains 13 residues.

This clone has more than one count but fewer than ten. V gene TRBV5-5 combines with J gene TRBJ2-7; a weak D match, TRBD1 (6 bases). Germline V gives CDR1 SGHKS, CDR2 YYEKEE (reference sequence). Trimming left V 4 bases short and J 4 bases short, with 12 bases between. The CDR3 sequence is 13 residues long. CDR3 coding DNA: TGTGCCAGCAGCCTGGGACAAGAATACGAGCAGTACTTC. This encodes CASSLGQEYEQYF.

On this clone itself: One junction end disagrees with the germline gene, perhaps due to a read error. Distinct nucleotide sequences in the sample also encode this CDR3. The chain couples TRBV30 to TRBJ2-5; 11 nucleotides match TRBD2. Germline values: CDR1 GTSNPN, CDR2 SVGIG (reference sequence). There are 17 residues in the CDR3. Here the CDR3 reads CAWSSGSGTSGQEAQYF. The CDR3 DNA is TGTGCCTGGAGCTCCGGGTCCGGGACTAGCGGACAAGAGGCCCAGTACTTC.

This clone was seen a few times. The chain couples TRBV28 to TRBJ2-5, with TRBD2 as a possible D gene (6 bases). The germline V and J ends were trimmed by 2 bases and 5 bases, with 15 bases remaining between them. Germline loops: CDR1 MDHEN, CDR2 SYDVKM. CDR3 size: 15 residues. The CDR3 sequence: CASSLRQVAGETQYF. The DNA for the CDR3 is TGTGCCAGCAGTTTACGGCAGGTCGCGGGGGAGACCCAGTACTTC.

J is TRBJ2-7 and V is TRBV6-5; 9 bases align to TRBD1. Unmatched junction bases numbered 3, after V lost 0 bases and J lost 3 bases. This CDR3 has 15 residues. Germline V CDR1 and CDR2: MNHEY, SVGAGI. CDR3 coding DNA: TGTGCCAGCAGTTACTCGCGACAGGGGGACTACGAGCAGTACTTC. It encodes CASSYSRQGDYEQYF.

This clone appeared a few times. The gene calls are TRBV28 and TRBJ1-3; D possibly corresponds to TRBD1 (6 bases). CDR1 MDHEN and CDR2 SYDVKM come from the germline V gene. CDR3 size: 14 residues. Between the trimmed V and J ends, which lost 8 bases and 4 bases, there was a span of 15 bases. This chain's CDR3 is CASALGGQGNTIYF. The CDR3 nucleotides are TGTGCCAGCGCCCTCGGGGGGCAAGGAAACACCATATATTTT.